This T cell receptor (beta chain) is from a study of cytomegalovirus exposure and HLA in healthy donors. In the study overall: Across 350 to 500 genotyped donors, roughly 85% landed in the Caucasian-associated ancestry cluster. General study findings and limits: Within the data, a cluster of highly shared sequence variants was likely a sequencing artifact. Rates of TCR association differed by HLA locus in a later analysis, with DRB1 highest and HLA-C lowest. The classifier, whose performance was assessed in both the original and validation cohorts, reportedly diagnosed cytomegalovirus status with high specificity and sensitivity.

As concerns this clone: Antigen: not known.

This CDR3 is 14 amino acids long. V shed 4 bases and J shed 2 bases, with 11 bases lying between them. Germline CDR1 SEHNR, CDR2 FQNEAQ (reference sequence). Primers: 60 Vbeta forward and 13 Jbeta reverse. Generated by immunoSEQ multiplex PCR, the TCRdb table keeps only in-frame clones and is missing some. The sample has around 130,000 clones; 77% are singletons. The sample comprised PBMCs. The chain combines TRBV7-9 with TRBJ1-2; possibly TRBD1 for D (5 bases). This sequence was found in a young man in good health and CMV-seropositive. Here the CDR3 reads CASSSSGVNYGYTF. As DNA, the CDR3 is TGTGCCAGCAGCTCTTCGGGGGTCAACTATGGCTACACCTTC.